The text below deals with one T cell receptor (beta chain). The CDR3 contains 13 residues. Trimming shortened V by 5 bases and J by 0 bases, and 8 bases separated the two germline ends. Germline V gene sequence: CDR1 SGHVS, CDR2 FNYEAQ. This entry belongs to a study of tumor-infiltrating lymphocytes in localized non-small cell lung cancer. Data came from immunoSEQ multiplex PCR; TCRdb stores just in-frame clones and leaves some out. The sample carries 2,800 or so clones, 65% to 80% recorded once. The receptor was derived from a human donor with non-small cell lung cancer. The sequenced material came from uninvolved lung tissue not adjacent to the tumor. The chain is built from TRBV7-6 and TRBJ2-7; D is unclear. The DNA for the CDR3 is TGTGCCAGCAGCCTAGACATCTCCTACGAGCAGTACTTC. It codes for CASSLDISYEQYF. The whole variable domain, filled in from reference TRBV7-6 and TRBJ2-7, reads GAGVSQSPRYKVTKRGQDVALRCDPISGHVSLYWYRQALGQGPEFLTYFNYEAQQDKSGLPNDRFSAERPEGSISTLTIQRTEQRDSAMYRCASSLDISYEQYFGPGTRLTVT.